Listed below are T cell receptor beta chains from one sample, sequenced in a study of radiation and T cells in renal cell carcinoma. Libraries were prepared by immunoSEQ multiplex PCR; TCRdb keeps only in-frame clonotypes and omits some of them. The profile shows tens of thousands of clones, about 80% of them singletons. The specimen comprised blood, sampled from a patient whose treatment included radiotherapy and nephrectomy. These receptors originate from a man between 60 and 75 years old with renal cell carcinoma. The CDR3 runs from the conserved cysteine through the conserved F or W.

V: TRBV9
J: TRBJ1-1
CDR3: CASSVLRDANTEAFF

V: TRBV4-2
J: TRBJ2-3
CDR3: CASSQDLRDSTDTQYF

V: TRBV5-1
J: TRBJ2-1
CDR3: CASSSPGLAGGTSYNEQFF

V: TRBV6-6
J: TRBJ1-1
CDR3: CASSGTGTEAFF

V: TRBV4-1
J: TRBJ2-2
CDR3: CASSTRSTGVNTGELFF

V: TRBV7-2
J: TRBJ2-7
CDR3: CASSRDRVYEQYF

V: TRBV18
J: TRBJ1-3
CDR3: CASSPRDSSGNTIYF

V: TRBV7-9
J: TRBJ1-1
CDR3: CASSVGGWMNTEAFF

V: TRBV18
J: TRBJ2-7
CDR3: CASSPPGNSYEQYF

V: TRBV6-5
J: TRBJ2-3
CDR3: CAIYDSGGDTQYF

V: TRBV7-3
J: TRBJ2-3
CDR3: CASSMLAVSTDTQYF

V: TRBV11-2
J: TRBJ2-7
CDR3: CASSLAAYEQYF

V: TRBV2
J: TRBJ2-1
CDR3: CASIGHLGDEQFF

V: TRBV18
J: TRBJ2-6
CDR3: CASSPPAAVGGANVLTF

V: TRBV7-2
J: TRBJ2-7
CDR3: CASSLRRAFGEQYF

V: TRBV5-6
J: TRBJ1-2
CDR3: CASSLVYGVDGYTF

V: TRBV30
J: TRBJ1-4
CDR3: CAWNAGLGEKLFF

V: TRBV9
J: TRBJ2-3
CDR3: CASTGTAGDTQYF

V: TRBV7-7
J: TRBJ2-7
CDR3: CASSLAPGQSYEQYF

V: TRBV19
J: TRBJ1-4
CDR3: CASSIQGLGEKLFF

V: TRBV6-6
J: TRBJ1-1
CDR3: CASRRLNTEAFF

V: TRBV7-3
J: TRBJ2-2
CDR3: CASSLGAGGMELFF

V: TRBV5-5
J: TRBJ1-5
CDR3: CASSLGVGQVNQPQHF

V: TRBV27
J: TRBJ2-7
CDR3: CASSSIGLDYEQYF

V: TRBV19
J: TRBJ1-4
CDR3: CASHEGGQGFVF

V: TRBV19
J: TRBJ1-2
CDR3: CASSMPRQIIYGYTF

V: TRBV7-9
J: TRBJ1-1
CDR3: CASSLAAAEAFF